These T cell receptor beta chains were read from a single sample in a study of T cells after yellow fever vaccination. TCRdb used MiXCR to reprocess the 5' RACE reads, holding one entry per CDR3 protein. Here the sample spans roughly 32,000 distinct CDR3 sequences, 6.6% being singletons. Sequencing was performed on PBMCs, either bulk or a sorted T-cell subset (CD4+, CD8+, memory, or dextramer-sorted; not recorded which), taken on the day of the first yellow fever vaccination. The receptor set was obtained from a man younger than 30 who received the YFV17D yellow fever vaccine. Both conserved end residues are part of each CDR3. A D gene is named only where the DNA matches it firmly. Clone size is given for some rows only: seen once, a few or many times, or a class if the clone is expanded.

D: -; size: -; V: TRBV5-4; J: TRBJ1-2; CDR3: CASSLDPRGYGYTF; DNA: TGTGCCAGCAGCTTGGACCCCCGGGGCTATGGCTACACCTTC
D: -; size: many; V: TRBV5-5; J: TRBJ1-1; CDR3: CASSLAGQPIQAFF; DNA: TGTGCCAGCAGCTTGGCCGGGCAGCCTATTCAAGCTTTCTTT
D: TRBD1; size: many; V: TRBV7-9; J: TRBJ2-7; CDR3: CASSPGGHFYEQYF; DNA: TGTGCCAGCAGCCCAGGGGGACACTTCTACGAGCAGTACTTC
D: -; size: many; V: TRBV20-1; J: TRBJ2-3; CDR3: CSAASSAVDTQYF; DNA: TGCAGTGCGGCTTCGTCAGCGGTAGATACGCAGTATTTT
D: TRBD1; size: few; V: TRBV4-1; J: TRBJ2-3; CDR3: CASSQARQGEGTDTQYF; DNA: TGCGCCAGCAGCCAAGCCAGACAGGGGGAGGGCACAGATACGCAGTATTTT
D: -; size: few; V: TRBV7-9; J: TRBJ2-5; CDR3: CASRQPTGKETQYF; DNA: TGTGCCAGCAGACAACCGACTGGAAAAGAGACCCAGTACTTC
D: -; size: -; V: TRBV3-1; J: TRBJ1-1; CDR3: CATCQRWGSDTEAFF; DNA: TGTGCCACCTGCCAAAGATGGGGGTCTGACACTGAAGCTTTCTTT
D: -; size: medium-sized; V: TRBV13; J: TRBJ2-6; CDR3: CASSPRWDTSGANVLTF; DNA: TGTGCCAGCAGCCCTCGTTGGGACACCTCTGGGGCCAACGTCCTGACTTTC
D: -; size: many; V: TRBV15; J: TRBJ2-3; CDR3: CATSRAVTTDTQYF; DNA: TGTGCCACCAGCAGAGCGGTGACCACAGATACGCAGTATTTT
D: -; size: many; V: TRBV9; J: TRBJ2-5; CDR3: CASSVGNDGPQETQYF; DNA: TGTGCCAGCAGCGTAGGCAATGACGGTCCCCAAGAGACCCAGTACTTC
D: -; size: many; V: TRBV7-3; J: TRBJ2-5; CDR3: CASSLDYQETQYF; DNA: TGTGCCAGCAGCTTGGACTATCAAGAGACCCAGTACTTC
D: TRBD2; size: many; V: TRBV4-2; J: TRBJ2-1; CDR3: CASSQDTGGWNEQFF; DNA: TGTGCCAGCAGCCAAGATACGGGGGGGTGGAATGAGCAGTTCTTC
D: -; size: many; V: TRBV20-1; J: TRBJ2-1; CDR3: CSATGAIDNEQFF; DNA: TGCAGTGCTACGGGGGCAATTGACAATGAGCAGTTCTTC
D: TRBD2; size: many; V: TRBV6-4; J: TRBJ2-3; CDR3: CASSVGGGTDTQYF; DNA: TGTGCCAGCAGTGTCGGGGGGGGCACAGATACGCAGTATTTT
D: TRBD2; size: many; V: TRBV11-2; J: TRBJ2-1; CDR3: CASSPGGGRDNEQFF; DNA: TGTGCCAGCAGCCCCGGGGGGGGCAGGGACAATGAGCAGTTCTTC
D: -; size: medium-sized; V: TRBV29-1; J: TRBJ1-1; CDR3: CSVDAGNAEAFF; DNA: TGCAGCGTTGATGCGGGCAACGCTGAAGCTTTCTTT
D: TRBD1; size: many; V: TRBV6-1; J: TRBJ1-1; CDR3: CASISIGGGGVNTEAFF; DNA: TGTGCCAGCATCAGTATAGGGGGCGGAGGGGTGAACACTGAAGCTTTCTTT
D: TRBD1; size: -; V: TRBV2; J: TRBJ1-1; CDR3: CASSGGTGRTEAFF; DNA: TGTGCCAGCAGTGGCGGGACAGGGCGGACTGAAGCTTTCTTT
D: TRBD1; size: many; V: TRBV5-1; J: TRBJ1-1; CDR3: CASSLGDRIPTEAFF; DNA: TGCGCCAGCAGCTTGGGGGACAGAATCCCCACTGAAGCTTTCTTT
D: -; size: many; V: TRBV6-4; J: TRBJ1-1; CDR3: CASSVSRYTEAFF; DNA: TGTGCCAGCAGTGTCAGTCGTTACACTGAAGCTTTCTTT
D: TRBD2; size: many; V: TRBV5-1; J: TRBJ2-1; CDR3: CASSLARGGAVDEQFF; DNA: TGCGCCAGCAGCTTGGCCCGGGGGGGTGCAGTAGATGAGCAGTTCTTC
D: -; size: -; V: TRBV6-1; J: TRBJ2-6; CDR3: CASSAGVSGANVLTF; DNA: TGTGCCAGCAGTGCCGGGGTCTCTGGGGCCAACGTCCTGACTTTC
D: TRBD1; size: many; V: TRBV20-1; J: TRBJ1-5; CDR3: CSARDYRGGQPQHF; DNA: TGCAGTGCTAGGGATTACAGGGGAGGTCAGCCCCAGCATTTT
D: -; size: many; V: TRBV6-5; J: TRBJ2-5; CDR3: CASGGAQETQYF; DNA: TGTGCCAGTGGAGGGGCCCAAGAGACCCAGTACTTC
D: -; size: many; V: TRBV5-1; J: TRBJ1-2; CDR3: CASSLERLTYGYTF; DNA: TGCGCCAGCAGCTTGGAAAGGTTGACCTATGGCTACACCTTC
D: -; size: few; V: TRBV5-1; J: TRBJ2-5; CDR3: CASSLAQRGFPQYQETQYF; DNA: TGCGCCAGCAGCTTGGCCCAACGGGGGTTCCCCCAGTACCAAGAGACCCAGTACTTC
D: -; size: many; V: TRBV12-3/TRBV12-4; J: TRBJ2-5; CDR3: CASRIHTNQETQYF; DNA: TGTGCCAGCAGGATCCACACAAACCAAGAGACCCAGTACTTC